The rows below give T cell receptor beta chains drawn from one sample of a study of cytomegalovirus exposure and HLA in healthy donors. Using immunoSEQ multiplex PCR, the repertoire was profiled, and TCRdb retains in-frame clones only, with some absent. The sample holds approximately 220,000 clones, about 79% seen once. Material: PBMCs. These receptors were collected from a male donor in good health and CMV-seronegative. Each CDR3 is given with its conserved first and last residue. A D gene is named only where the DNA matches it firmly. Clone size, where shown, is once, few, many, or a class for clones that have expanded.

>.|TRBJ2-7|TRBV7-9|once
CASSLDGEQYF
TGTGCCAGCAGTTTAGACGGGGAGCAGTACTTC
>.|TRBJ1-2|TRBV19|.
CATQGGVGYGYTF
TGTGCCACCCAGGGAGGGGTTGGCTATGGCTACACCTTC
>.|TRBJ1-1|TRBV28|.
CASSLVGVRGSTEAFF
TGTGCCAGCAGTTTAGTCGGTGTGCGGGGGTCCACTGAAGCTTTCTTT
>TRBD1|TRBJ2-5|TRBV5-1|.
CASSSGTGGQETQYF
TGCGCCAGCAGCTCCGGGACAGGGGGCCAAGAGACCCAGTACTTC
>TRBD1|TRBJ1-6|TRBV25-1|few
CASSEIQGGVDSPLHF
TGTGCCAGCAGTGAAATACAGGGGGGGGTGGATTCACCCCTCCACTTT
>.|TRBJ2-7|TRBV6-5|.
CASSNGQEQYF
TGTGCCAGCAGTAATGGACAGGAGCAGTACTTC
>.|TRBJ1-5|TRBV6-6|.
CASRDSSNQPQHF
TGTGCCAGCAGGGACAGTAGCAATCAGCCCCAGCATTTT
>TRBD1|TRBJ2-2|TRBV11-3|few
CASSPLGGGGELFF
TGTGCCAGCAGCCCCCTAGGGGGCGGCGGGGAGCTGTTTTTT
>TRBD2|TRBJ2-3|TRBV7-2|.
CASSLVAGRLGDTQYF
TGTGCCAGCAGCTTAGTAGCGGGGCGGCTGGGAGATACGCAGTATTTT
>.|TRBJ2-5|TRBV4-2|.
CASSQDEAGEKGETQYF
TGTGCCAGCAGCCAAGATGAGGCAGGGGAGAAGGGGGAGACCCAGTACTTC
>.|TRBJ2-5|TRBV29-1|.
CSVGRTEETQYF
TGCAGCGTTGGACGGACAGAAGAGACCCAGTACTTC
>TRBD1|TRBJ1-1|TRBV7-3|few
CASSSLTGVTEAFF
TGTGCCAGCAGCTCCCTGACAGGGGTCACTGAAGCTTTCTTT
>.|TRBJ2-7|TRBV28|.
CASMGGGYEQYF
TGTGCCAGCATGGGAGGCGGTTACGAGCAGTACTTC
>.|TRBJ2-1|TRBV7-2|few
CAGAGGPPREQFF
TGTGCCGGGGCCGGTGGGCCCCCCAGGGAGCAGTTCTTC
>.|TRBJ2-1|TRBV7-3|.
CASSLSPQTHNEQFF
TGTGCCAGCAGCTTAAGTCCTCAGACACACAATGAGCAGTTCTTC
>TRBD1|TRBJ2-2|TRBV4-3|few
CASSQEELTGENTGELFF
TGCGCCAGCAGCCAAGAGGAGTTGACAGGGGAGAACACCGGGGAGCTGTTTTTT
>.|TRBJ1-2|TRBV10-3|once
CAISRENYGYTF
TGTGCCATCAGTCGAGAAAACTATGGCTACACCTTC
>.|TRBJ1-3|TRBV9|.
CASSPSASASGNTIYF
TGTGCCAGCAGCCCCTCAGCGTCTGCCTCTGGAAACACCATATATTTT
>.|TRBJ2-3|TRBV27|.
CASSLSRTGSARGPQYF
TGTGCCAGCAGTTTATCGAGGACAGGCTCAGCACGGGGGCCGCAGTATTTT
>.|TRBJ1-2|TRBV28|.
CATLFRGGYTF
TGTGCCACCCTATTCCGGGGTGGCTACACCTTC
>TRBD2|TRBJ2-5|TRBV5-1|once
CASSFDTGTSGRAMEETQYF
TGCGCCAGCAGCTTCGATACCGGGACTAGCGGGAGAGCGATGGAAGAGACCCAGTACTTC
>TRBD1|TRBJ2-3|TRBV6-1|.
CASSVGTAGRRGYF
TGTGCCAGCAGTGTGGGGACAGCCGGTCGGAGAGGTTATTTT
>.|TRBJ2-1|TRBV11-2|few
CASSLDRGSYNEQFF
TGTGCCAGCAGCTTAGATAGGGGGTCCTACAATGAGCAGTTCTTC
>TRBD2|TRBJ2-2|TRBV30|.
CATTLAGVSHAGELFF
TGTGCCACAACCCTAGCGGGAGTATCGCACGCCGGGGAGCTGTTTTTT
>.|TRBJ2-7|TRBV11-1|.
CASSFSSYEQYF
TGTGCCAGCAGCTTTAGCTCCTACGAGCAGTACTTC
>TRBD2|TRBJ2-3|TRBV5-1|.
CASRTSGGATDTQYF
TGCGCCAGCAGAACTAGCGGGGGGGCCACAGATACGCAGTATTTT
>.|TRBJ1-5|TRBV27|.
CASSYQLNQPQHF
TGTGCCAGCAGTTACCAGTTAAATCAGCCCCAGCATTTT
>.|TRBJ2-4|TRBV7-2|.
CASSLFRAGKNIQYF
TGTGCCAGCAGCTTATTTAGGGCAGGGAAAAACATTCAGTACTTC
>.|TRBJ2-7|TRBV5-5|.
CASSRDSYEQYF
TGTGCCAGCAGCCGTGACAGCTACGAGCAGTACTTC
>TRBD1|TRBJ1-1|TRBV5-4|.
CASSLELGQGSPEAFF
TGTGCCAGCAGCTTGGAGTTGGGACAGGGTTCCCCTGAAGCTTTCTTT
>TRBD1|TRBJ2-5|TRBV7-9|.
CASSGQGEEETQYF
TGTGCCAGCAGCGGACAGGGGGAGGAAGAGACCCAGTACTTC